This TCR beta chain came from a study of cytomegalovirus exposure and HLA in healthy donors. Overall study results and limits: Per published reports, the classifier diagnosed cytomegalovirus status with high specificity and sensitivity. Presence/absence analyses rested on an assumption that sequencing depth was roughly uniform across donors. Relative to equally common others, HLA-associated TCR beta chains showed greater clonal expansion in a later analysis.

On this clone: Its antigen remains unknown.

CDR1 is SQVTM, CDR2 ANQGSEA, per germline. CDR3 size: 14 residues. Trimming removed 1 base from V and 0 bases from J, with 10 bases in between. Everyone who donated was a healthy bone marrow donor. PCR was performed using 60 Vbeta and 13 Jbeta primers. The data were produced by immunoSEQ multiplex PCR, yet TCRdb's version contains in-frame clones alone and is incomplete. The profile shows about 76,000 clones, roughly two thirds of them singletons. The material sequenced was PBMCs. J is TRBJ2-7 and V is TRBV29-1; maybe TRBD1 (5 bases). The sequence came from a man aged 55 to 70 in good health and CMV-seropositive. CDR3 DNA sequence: TGCAGCGTTGAAGCGGCAGGGCACTCCTACGAGCAGTACTTC. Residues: CSVEAAGHSYEQYF.